The clone carrying this TCR beta chain was recorded many times. In TCRdb, the 5' RACE reads were re-called with MiXCR into one record per CDR3 protein. The table has 53,000 or so distinct CDR3 sequences, roughly 15% seen once; the top ten hold more than 15%. The record originates from a study of T cells of healthy individuals. Trimming pared 1 base from V and 5 bases from J, leaving 11 bases between. This CDR3 has 14 amino acids. Germline values: CDR1 LGHNA, CDR2 YSLEER. The chain has TRBV4-3 and TRBJ2-5; D may be TRBD1 or TRBD2 (5 bases each). The receptor was isolated from a human donor in good health. The CDR3 is CASSQVVGTETQYF. In nucleotides, the CDR3 is TGCGCCAGCAGCCAAGTAGTGGGGACGGAGACCCAGTACTTC.